Below are 5 T cell receptor beta chains sequenced from a single sample in a study of Ad26.COV2.S vaccination and SARS-CoV-2 variants. TCRdb's copy holds only in-frame clones and misses some; the assay was immunoSEQ multiplex PCR. This sample has some 500,000 clones, with about 91% found just once. Documented treatment: about 20 received Ad26.COV2.S at low or high dose, single or two shots; 5 received placebo; per-sample allocation not given. The samples date from day 63 after the first vaccine or placebo injection. The input for sequencing was peripheral blood, taken in a trial of Ad26.COV2.S vaccine versus placebo. The receptors come from a person aged 18-60 years who received the Ad26.COV2.S COVID-19 vaccine or a placebo.

The genes are TRBV12-2 and TRBJ1-1; the table gives TRBD1 as D, unverified against the DNA. TRBV12-2 is a listed pseudogene. There are 15 residues in the CDR3. CDR3 nucleotide sequence: TGTGCAAGTCGCCCGGAGACAGGGGGGGGTACTGAAGCTTTCTTT. Translation: CASRPETGGGTEAFF.

This chain links TRBV9 with TRBJ2-1; 10 bases are a match to TRBD2. Germline CDR1 is SGDLS and CDR2 is YYNGEE. CDR3 size: 15 residues. The junction had 2 bases not matched to a gene; V was cut back by 3 bases and J by 2 bases. The CDR3 here is CASSASGSTYNEQFF. The CDR3 bases are TGTGCCAGCAGCGCTAGCGGGAGTACCTACAATGAGCAGTTCTTC. The whole variable domain, filled in from reference TRBV9 and TRBJ2-1, reads DSGVTQTPKHLITATGQRVTLRCSPRSGDLSVYWYQQSLDQGLQFLIQYYNGEERAKGNILERFSAQQFPDLHSELNLSSLELGDSALYFCASSASGSTYNEQFFGPGTRLTVL.

This rearrangement joins TRBV7-9 to TRBJ2-1; no clear D gene. This CDR3 comprises 13 residues. Trimming removed 2 bases at V and 8 bases at J, with 10 bases between. CDR1 and CDR2 (germline): SEHNR, FQNEAQ (reference sequence). Written as DNA, the CDR3 is TGTGCCAGCAGCTTACCAATCGAGGATGAGCAGTTCTTC. This gives the protein CASSLPIEDEQFF.

The gene calls are TRBV5-5 and TRBJ1-2, with 9 bases lining up with TRBD1. V trimming: 4 bases; J trimming: 8 bases; junction bases outside the gene matches: 15. The germline V gene has CDR1 SGHKS and CDR2 YYEKEE (reference sequence). The CDR3 runs to 16 residues. CDR3 sequence reads: CASSPHSGTGIGGYTF. The CDR3 region has the DNA TGTGCCAGCAGCCCCCACTCCGGGACAGGGATTGGCGGCTACACCTTC. The full variable domain, in which reference TRBV5-5 and TRBJ1-2 provide the parts outside the CDR3, is DAGVTQSPTHLIKTRGQQVTLRCSPISGHKSVSWYQQVLGQGPQFIFQYYEKEERGRGNFPDRFSARQFPNYSSELNVNALLLGDSALYLCASSPHSGTGIGGYTFGSGTRLTVV.

The chain uses TRBV18 and TRBJ2-7, with 8 bases that match TRBD1. Germline V gene data show CDR1 as KGHSH and CDR2 as LQKENI. Trimming cost V 6 bases and J 0 bases; bases outside gene matches: 10. This CDR3 is 16 amino acids long. The CDR3 protein is CASSAAGTGVSYEQYV. Written as DNA, the CDR3 is TGTGCCAGCTCCGCTGCCGGGACAGGAGTCTCCTACGAGCAGTACGTC.